This T cell receptor (beta chain) emerged from a study of control samples from healthy donors and cancer patients. Profiled with immunoSEQ multiplex PCR; TCRdb holds only in-frame clones, not every one. This table has more than 140,000 clones, 90% to 95% appearing once. The CDR3 spans 14 residues. CDR1 MDHEN and CDR2 SYDVKM come from the germline V gene. The germline V and J ends were trimmed by 5 bases and 0 bases, with 11 bases remaining between them. This chain joins TRBV28 and TRBJ2-7; no clear D gene. The sequence derives from a man between 35 and 55 years old in good health. Sequenced: blood. CDR3 sequence (DNA): TGTGCCAGCAGTCTAGTTGCCCTCTCCTACGAGCAGTACTTC. Amino acids: CASSLVALSYEQYF.